This TCR beta chain derives from a study of human T cells and chemical hapten exposure. Specified time point: patch test 3, about 24 weeks after DPC sensitization. The treatment here: therapeutic diphenylcyclopropenone sensitization with weekly scalp DPC. Single cDNA molecules in the library carried unique molecular identifiers attached during preparation. TCRdb reprocessed the RACE reads with MiXCR, giving one entry per CDR3 protein. Found here are 95,000 to 150,000 distinct CDR3 sequences, approximately 11% of them singletons; the top ten hold under 2.5%. This clonotype has more than one count but fewer than ten. Looked up from germline, CDR1 is SQVTM and CDR2 is ANQGSEA. V lost 4 bases, J lost 2 bases, and 14 bases lay in between. The CDR3 covers 14 residues.

Sequencing used whole blood, obtained in connection with sensitization to the hapten diphenylcyclopropenone (DPC). V is TRBV29-1 and J is TRBJ1-2; D perhaps matches TRBD1 (6 bases). The sequence was obtained from a woman in her forties or fifties with alopecia areata. Some clones in this sample may be carry-over from other donors' samples. In nucleotides, the CDR3 is TGCAGCGTTGGGGGGCTCGGACAGAACTATGGCTACACCTTC. It codes for CSVGGLGQNYGYTF.